This T cell receptor beta chain is from a study of cytomegalovirus exposure and HLA in healthy donors. Across the whole study: The 110 or so validation repertoires were produced on the same platform as the roughly 660 repertoires of the first cohort. This was reported in a later analysis.

A remark on this clone: What it binds is not known.

Study-wide points: Many donors carried some public TCRs, although rarity characterized most TCR sequences. Investigators reported 150 to 200 TCR beta chains as tied to cytomegalovirus. The tendency of first-cohort TCR clusters to co-occur in the approximately 120 validation repertoires was identified by a subsequent analysis.

Per germline, CDR1 MNHEY and CDR2 SMNVEV (reference sequence). V lost 5 bases to trimming and J lost 5 bases; unmatched junction nucleotides: 11. CDR3 size: 16 residues. Using immunoSEQ multiplex PCR, the repertoire was profiled, and TCRdb retains in-frame clones only, with some absent. The repertoire holds roughly 260,000 clones, with around 91% as singletons. Sequencing was done on a sample of PBMCs. This sequence was found in a woman under 30 in good health and CMV-seronegative. The V gene is TRBV27, the J gene TRBJ2-5, with 10 positions matching TRBD2. The CDR3 nucleotides are TGTGCCAGCAGTATCCTTCAAGCGGGGGGGCCGGAGACCCAGTACTTC. Encoded protein: CASSILQAGGPETQYF.